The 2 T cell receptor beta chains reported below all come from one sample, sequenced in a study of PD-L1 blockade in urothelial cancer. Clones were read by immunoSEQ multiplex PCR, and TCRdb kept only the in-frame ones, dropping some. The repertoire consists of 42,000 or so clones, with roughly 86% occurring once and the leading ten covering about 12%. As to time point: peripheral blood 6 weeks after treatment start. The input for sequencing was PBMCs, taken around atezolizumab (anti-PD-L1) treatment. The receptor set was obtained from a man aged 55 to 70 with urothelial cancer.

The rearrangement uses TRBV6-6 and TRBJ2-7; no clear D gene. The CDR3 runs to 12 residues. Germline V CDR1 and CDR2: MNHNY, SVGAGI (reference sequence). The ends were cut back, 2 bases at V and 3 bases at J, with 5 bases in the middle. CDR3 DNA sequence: TGTGCCAGCAGTTACACCTACTACGAGCAGTACTTC. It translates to CASSYTYYEQYF.

CDR3 residues: CASSLEGDGELFF. CDR3 DNA: TGTGCCAGCAGCTTAGAAGGGGACGGGGAGCTGTTTTTT. The genes are TRBV7-9 and TRBJ2-2; D perhaps matches TRBD1 (5 bases). V dropped 1 base and J dropped 7 bases, with 7 bases sitting between them. Germline V CDR1 and CDR2: SEHNR, FQNEAQ (reference sequence). The CDR3 has 13 residues.